This section outlines one T cell receptor beta chain sequence together with its context. This sample is part of a study of blood T cell repertoires in COVID-19. Across the study: COVID-19 samples collected from the United States, Italy and Spain covered acute and convalescent phases. Sources were T cells, B-cell-depleted T cells, or PBMCs; the material itself was cDNA or gDNA.

Generated by immunoSEQ multiplex PCR, the TCRdb table keeps only in-frame clones and is missing some. This table holds 90,000 to 110,000 clones, around 83% found once. The germline CDR1 and CDR2 sequences are MDHEN and SYDVKM. The V and J ends lost 7 bases and 4 bases respectively, with 8 bases between them. The CDR3 contains 12 residues. This rearrangement joins TRBV28 to TRBJ1-5, with no clear D. The TCR originated in an elderly woman with acute or convalescent COVID-19. The sample was peripheral blood. The CDR3 here is CASTAGNQPQHF. CDR3 bases: TGTGCCAGCACGGCCGGGAATCAGCCCCAGCATTTT.